This T cell receptor (beta chain) was profiled in a study of blood T cell repertoires in COVID-19 (dated by TCRdb to 2018 to 2020). Concerning the study at large: Collaborator samples came from the United States, Italy and Spain and covered acute and convalescent phases of COVID-19. The material from the prospective study consisted of cDNA or gDNA derived from T cells, B-cell-depleted T cells, or PBMCs. Subjects who had been exposed to COVID-19, were actively infected with it, or had recovered from it provided the deeply sampled blood TCRbeta repertoires that made up the dataset. The repertoires were made available in a free public database intended to serve as a resource for research on the immune response to SARS-CoV-2. The samples were drawn from the first 160 participants of the ongoing ImmuneRACE study and from 1,254 subjects provided by 6 global collaborators. Sample metadata almost always included a de-identified subject ID, COVID-19 status, age in years and sex. Where HLA class I and class II types were available, the types were taken from metadata supplied by the sample provider, not from assay-based typing. Overall study outcomes, separate from this receptor: The quantity of clinical and demographic metadata differed by source and by participant and was supplied without curation.

The immunoSEQ Assay, a bias-controlled multiplex PCR, was used to amplify TCRbeta CDR3 regions from genomic DNA. Per the authors' processing: Nucleated cell counts per sample were estimated from amplification of reference gene primers within the assay. To quantify the absolute abundance of each unique TCRbeta CDR3 rearrangement, sequence reads were collapsed and filtered. For each sample, productive Simpson clonality was calculated by taking the square root of Simpson's diversity index across productive rearrangements. Held by TCRdb, this immuneACCESS table contains in-frame sequences only and omits some clones. Under half of the omission traces to an unresolved V gene where checked; the cause of the rest is unknown. D and trimming were read from the DNA, whereas the V and J calls and clone size are those reported in that table. The sample includes roughly 230,000 clones, with about 88% observed a single time. The ten largest clones represent under 8% of the sample.

Including cysteine and phenylalanine, the CDR3 has 15 amino acids. Left in the record is the CDR3 DNA by itself, 45 bases read in frame from the first base. Trimming accounts for 5 bases at V and 5 bases at J, while the number of junction bases matched to no gene is 14. The germline V gene encodes CDR1 GTSNPN and CDR2 SVGIG (reference sequence). Comment on this clone: Its binding antigen is unknown. No much larger clone is present one base from it, and per-base qualities are unavailable.

Participants in the prospective study were aged about 18 to 95 years, lived in about two dozen United States geographic areas, and enrolled through a virtual design. Cohort assignment in the prospective study relied on participant-reported clinical history from a screening survey and a study questionnaire. Exposed participants were defined as having been in contact with someone with a PCR-confirmed or clinician-diagnosed COVID-19 case within 2 weeks of study entry. In the prospective study, whole blood, serum and a nasopharyngeal or oropharyngeal swab were collected from each participant by mobile phlebotomists. Over a roughly two-month period, participants in the prospective study had the option of providing additional blood draws and questionnaires. Before DNA extraction, blood samples from the prospective study were shipped at room temperature or frozen.

The sequenced material came from PBMCs or T cells enriched from blood (not recorded which). The sequence is built from TRBV30 and TRBJ1-1, and 7 junctional nucleotides match TRBD1. This TCR came from a woman aged 50 to 60 who had been exposed to COVID-19. The nucleotide sequence reads as follows: TGTGCCTGGGAGGGGACAGCCTCCCGGAGGACTGAAGCTTTCTTT. Translation gives CAWEGTASRRTEAFF.